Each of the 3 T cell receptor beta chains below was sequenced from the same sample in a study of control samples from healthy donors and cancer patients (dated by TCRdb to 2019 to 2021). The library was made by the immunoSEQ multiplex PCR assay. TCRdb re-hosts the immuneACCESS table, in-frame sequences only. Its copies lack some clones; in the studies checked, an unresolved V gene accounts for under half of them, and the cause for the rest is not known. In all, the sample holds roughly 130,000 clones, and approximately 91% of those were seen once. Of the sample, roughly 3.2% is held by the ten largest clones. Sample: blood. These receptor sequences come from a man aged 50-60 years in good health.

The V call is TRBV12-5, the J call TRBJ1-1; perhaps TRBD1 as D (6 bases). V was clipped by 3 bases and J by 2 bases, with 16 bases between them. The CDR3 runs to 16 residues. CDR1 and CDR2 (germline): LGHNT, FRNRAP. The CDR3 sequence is CASGLAYTGQNTEAFF. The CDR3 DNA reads TGTGCTAGTGGTTTAGCCTATACGGGACAAAACACTGAAGCTTTCTTT.

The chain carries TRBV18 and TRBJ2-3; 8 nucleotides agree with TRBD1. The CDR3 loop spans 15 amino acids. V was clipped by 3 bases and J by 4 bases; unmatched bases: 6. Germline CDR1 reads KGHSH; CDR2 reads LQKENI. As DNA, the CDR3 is TGTGCCAGCTCACCGGACAGGGCGAGGCCAGATACGCAGTATTTT. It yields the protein CASSPDRARPDTQYF.

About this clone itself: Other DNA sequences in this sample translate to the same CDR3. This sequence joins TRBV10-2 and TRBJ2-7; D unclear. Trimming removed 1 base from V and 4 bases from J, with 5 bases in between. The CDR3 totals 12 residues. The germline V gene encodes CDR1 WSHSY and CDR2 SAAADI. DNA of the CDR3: TGCGCCAGCAGTGAGTTAGGTTACGAGCAGTACTTC. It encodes CASSELGYEQYF.